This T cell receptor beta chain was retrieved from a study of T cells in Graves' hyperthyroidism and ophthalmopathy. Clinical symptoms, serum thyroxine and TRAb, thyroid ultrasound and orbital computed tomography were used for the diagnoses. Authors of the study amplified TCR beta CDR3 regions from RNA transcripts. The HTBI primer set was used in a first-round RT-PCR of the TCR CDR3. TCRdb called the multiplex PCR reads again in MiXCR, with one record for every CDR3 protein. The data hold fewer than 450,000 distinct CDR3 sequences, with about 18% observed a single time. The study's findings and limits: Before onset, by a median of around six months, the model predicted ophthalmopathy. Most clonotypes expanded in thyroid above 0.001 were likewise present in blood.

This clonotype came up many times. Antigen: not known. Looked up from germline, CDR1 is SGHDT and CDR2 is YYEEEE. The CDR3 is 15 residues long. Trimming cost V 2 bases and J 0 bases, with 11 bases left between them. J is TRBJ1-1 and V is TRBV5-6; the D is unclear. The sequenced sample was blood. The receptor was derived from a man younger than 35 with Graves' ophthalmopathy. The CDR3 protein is CASSFRGLLNTEAFF. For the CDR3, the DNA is TGTGCCAGCAGCTTTAGAGGACTCCTGAACACTGAAGCTTTCTTT.